This T cell receptor beta chain originates from a study of cytomegalovirus exposure and HLA in healthy donors. A multiplex PCR was run with 60 Vbeta primers and 13 Jbeta primers. Libraries were prepared by immunoSEQ multiplex PCR; TCRdb keeps only in-frame clonotypes and omits some of them. The data show roughly 120,000 clones, approximately 72% seen once. This TCR was sampled from a woman in her forties in good health and CMV-seropositive. Input material: PBMCs.

The DNA of the CDR3 is TGTGCCAGCAGCTTAGGCGCAGGGGGCTGGTATGGCTACACCTTC. Amino acid sequence: CASSLGAGGWYGYTF. The chain carries TRBV7-2 and TRBJ1-2, with 8 bases aligning to TRBD1. The CDR3 loop spans 15 amino acids. CDR1 and CDR2 from the germline V gene are SGHTA and FQGNSA. V lost 1 base, J lost 5 bases, and 6 bases stayed unmatched.